This T cell receptor beta chain came from a study of early T cells in non-severe SARS-CoV-2 infection. A single record per CDR3 protein comes from TCRdb applying MiXCR to the 5' RACE reads. The sample comprises tens of thousands of distinct CDR3 sequences, roughly an eighth of which are singletons, and less than 3% rests with the top ten. This clonotype was observed at least ten times. Per germline, CDR1 SGHDN and CDR2 FVKESK. The CDR3 totals 16 residues. Trimming took off 0 bases at V and 5 bases at J, with 16 bases between the two ends. The clonotype comes from an adult who was a healthcare worker with PCR-confirmed SARS-CoV-2 infection or an uninfected control (not recorded which). Sequencing used whole blood. The V call is TRBV14, the J call TRBJ1-1; maybe TRBD1 (5 bases). In nucleotides, the CDR3 is TGTGCCAGCAGCCAAGATCGGCGGGGGGTAGGGACTGAAGCTTTCTTT. Translating gives CASSQDRRGVGTEAFF.